A single sample is the source of the 30 T cell receptor beta chains below, sequenced in a study of blood T cell repertoires in COVID-19. Produced via immunoSEQ multiplex PCR; TCRdb's table is partial and in-frame only. The table shows around 30,000 clones, with 90% to 95% occurring only once. Sequences were obtained from peripheral blood. Source of these receptors: a man in his sixties with acute or convalescent COVID-19.

This clone was seen once. For the CDR3, the DNA is TGTGCCAGCAGGAGGACAGGGGGGAAGAACACCGGGGAGCTGTTTTTT. Its protein is CASRRTGGKNTGELFF. The chain is built from TRBV7-2 and TRBJ2-2; 10 bases are a match to TRBD1. The germline CDR1 and CDR2 sequences are SGHTA and FQGNSA. The V gene end was trimmed by 6 bases and the J gene end by 1 base; junction bases not matched to a gene: 5. CDR3 length: 16 residues.

This rearrangement joins TRBV7-9 to TRBJ1-2, with TRBD1 matching over 8 bases. Germline V gives CDR1 SEHNR, CDR2 FQNEAQ (reference sequence). Trimming removed 5 bases from V and 6 bases from J; junction bases left unmatched: 8. This CDR3 has 14 amino acids. CDR3 loop: CASSHRDRGDGYTF. CDR3 coding DNA: TGTGCCAGCAGCCATAGAGACAGGGGTGATGGCTACACCTTC.

The chain joins TRBV5-1 to TRBJ1-1; no clear D. V shed 0 bases and J shed 3 bases, with 6 bases lying between them. This CDR3 comprises 13 residues. CDR1 and CDR2 from the germline V gene are SGHRS and YFSETQ. CDR3 region: CASSLGGDTEAFF. CDR3 sequence (DNA): TGCGCCAGCAGCTTGGGGGGAGACACTGAAGCTTTCTTT.

V usage is TRBV4-1 and J usage is TRBJ1-4, with 8 bases fitting TRBD1. CDR1 MGHRA and CDR2 YSYEKL come from the germline V gene. V was clipped by 3 bases and J by 8 bases; unmatched bases: 14. The CDR3 is 17 amino acids. This CDR3 is CASSHQTTGTGGEKLFF. As DNA, the CDR3 is TGCGCCAGCAGCCACCAGACGACCGGGACAGGAGGAGAAAAACTGTTTTTT.

V is TRBV5-4 and J is TRBJ1-1; the D gene is possibly TRBD1 (5 bases). Germline V gene data show CDR1 as SGHNT and CDR2 as YYREEE (reference sequence). V was trimmed by 0 bases and J by 3 bases, leaving 9 bases between them. The CDR3 runs to 14 residues. For the CDR3, the DNA is TGTGCCAGCAGCTTGGCAGGGAGGGACACTGAAGCTTTCTTT. It codes for CASSLAGRDTEAFF. Looking up the rest from reference TRBV5-4 and TRBJ1-1 gives the full variable domain: ETGVTQSPTHLIKTRGQQVTLRCSSQSGHNTVSWYQQALGQGPQFIFQYYREEENGRGNFPPRFSGLQFPNYSSELNVNALELDDSALYLCASSLAGRDTEAFFGQGTRLTVV.

This clone was seen more than once but under ten times. The V call is TRBV5-1, the J call TRBJ2-2, with D hard to call. V shed 0 bases and J shed 2 bases, with 5 bases lying between them. Germline assignment: CDR1 SGHRS and CDR2 YFSETQ. The CDR3 covers 14 residues. The CDR3 spells CASSLGQNTGELFF. For the CDR3, the DNA is TGCGCCAGCAGCTTGGGACAAAACACCGGGGAGCTGTTTTTT.

V is TRBV9 and J is TRBJ2-1; D may be TRBD2 (6 bases). V was shortened by 0 bases and J by 4 bases, with 11 bases between the two germline ends. The CDR3 has 15 amino acids. The V gene's germline CDR1 is SGDLS and CDR2 YYNGEE. The CDR3 spells CASSVGLAVYNEQFF. CDR3 DNA: TGTGCCAGCAGCGTAGGGTTAGCGGTATACAATGAGCAGTTCTTC.

J is TRBJ2-1 and V is TRBV10-3, with 10 nucleotides matching TRBD2. Germline CDR1 ENHRY, CDR2 SYGVKD. Germline trimming cut 3 bases from V and 7 bases from J; bases unmatched to any gene: 9. The length of the CDR3 is 16 residues. CDR3 protein: CAISDLAGVALNEQFF. Written as DNA, the CDR3 is TGTGCCATCAGTGACCTAGCGGGAGTAGCTTTGAATGAGCAGTTCTTC.

This chain connects TRBV28 to TRBJ1-1, with 11 bases matching TRBD1. The V and J ends lost 4 bases and 5 bases, in that order; junction bases with no gene match: 6. The germline gives CDR1 MDHEN, CDR2 SYDVKM. This CDR3 comprises 15 residues. The CDR3 bases are TGTGCCAGCAGTTCCGCCGGGACAGGGGGAACTGAAGCTTTCTTT. Translation: CASSSAGTGGTEAFF.

The chain has TRBV19 and TRBJ1-5, with D possibly TRBD1 on 6 matching bases. V lost 7 bases, J lost 6 bases, and 16 bases lay in between. The CDR3 runs 14 residues. From germline, CDR1 is LNHDA and CDR2 SQIVND (reference sequence). Here the CDR3 reads CASKLGGLGQPQHF. The CDR3 DNA reads as TGTGCCAGTAAGTTGGGGGGGCTGGGTCAGCCCCAGCATTTT.

The sample holds a few counts of this clone. The chain has TRBV5-4 and TRBJ2-3; 9 nucleotides align to TRBD2. With 7 bases clipped from V and 3 bases from J, the junction kept 18 bases outside the gene matches. The CDR3 has 18 residues. Germline values: CDR1 SGHNT, CDR2 YYREEE (reference sequence). CDR3 sequence reads: CASGRDSGSRRKTDTQYF. As DNA, the CDR3 is TGTGCCAGCGGTCGGGATAGCGGGAGTAGAAGGAAGACAGATACGCAGTATTTT.

V gene TRBV11-2 combines with J gene TRBJ2-7, with 10 bases matching TRBD1. This CDR3 spans 14 amino acids. Germline V gives CDR1 SGHAT, CDR2 FQNNGV. After removal of 3 bases from V and 3 bases from J, the junction contained 2 bases not matched to a gene. CDR3 sequence reads: CASSFGQGDYEQYF. The DNA for the CDR3 is TGTGCCAGCAGCTTCGGACAGGGGGACTACGAGCAGTACTTC.

The chain links TRBV7-9 to TRBJ2-3; D is possibly TRBD2 (6 bases). The V gene lost 3 bases and the J gene lost 3 bases, with 10 bases spanning the gap. The CDR3 has 14 residues. Germline-derived CDR1 and CDR2 are SEHNR and FQNEAQ (reference sequence). CDR3 bases: TGTGCCAGCAGCTTCCGGGAGATAACAGATACGCAGTATTTT. It codes for CASSFREITDTQYF.

V gene TRBV19 combines with J gene TRBJ2-3; D is perhaps TRBD1 (6 bases). Trimming cost V 2 bases and J 2 bases, with 8 bases left between them. The germline gives CDR1 LNHDA, CDR2 SQIVND (reference sequence). The CDR3 is 14 amino acids. For the CDR3, the DNA is TGTGCCAGTAGTATAAGGACAGACACAGATACGCAGTATTTT. It translates to CASSIRTDTDTQYF.

This chain connects TRBV2 to TRBJ2-3; D gene uncertain. V lost 4 bases and J 2 bases, leaving 10 bases between the germline ends. Germline CDR1 and CDR2: SNHLY and FYNNEI. The CDR3 length is 14 residues. DNA of the CDR3: TGTGCCAGCAGTGCCAGCGCGGTCACAGATACGCAGTATTTT. It yields the protein CASSASAVTDTQYF.

In this sample, this clone turned up once. The chain combines TRBV9 with TRBJ2-7, with 8 bases aligning to TRBD2. Germline CDR1 is SGDLS and CDR2 is YYNGEE. V lost 4 bases to trimming and J lost 4 bases; unmatched junction nucleotides: 7. This CDR3 comprises 14 residues. The chain's CDR3 is CASSPTGGQYEQYF. The CDR3 DNA reads as TGTGCCAGCAGCCCCACGGGAGGGCAATACGAGCAGTACTTC.

J is TRBJ1-2 and V is TRBV7-9; no firm D call. CDR1 SEHNR and CDR2 FQNEAQ come from the germline V gene (reference sequence). V lost 2 bases and J lost 3, with 7 bases in between. The CDR3 length is 13 residues. Here the CDR3 DNA reads TGTGCCAGCAGCTTAAACAGCCACTATGGCTACACCTTC. It specifies CASSLNSHYGYTF.

V usage is TRBV6-2 or TRBV6-3 and J usage is TRBJ2-7; 7 bases are shared with TRBD2. Looked up from germline, CDR1 is MNHEY and CDR2 is SVGEGT. This CDR3 has 14 residues. V shed 2 bases, J shed 3 bases, and the junction held 4 bases outside the gene matches. This chain's CDR3 is CASSYLAEFYEQYF. In DNA, the CDR3 is TGTGCCAGCAGTTACCTAGCGGAGTTCTACGAGCAGTACTTC.

The rearrangement uses TRBV4-2 and TRBJ2-1, with 10 bases identical to TRBD2. Looked up from germline, CDR1 is LGHNA and CDR2 is YNFKEQ. V dropped 0 bases and J dropped 8; count of bases not matched to a gene: 7. The CDR3 spans 16 residues. The CDR3 DNA reads TGTGCCAGCAGCCAAGATGGGGGACTAGCGAGCTATGAGCAGTTCTTC. It is translated as CASSQDGGLASYEQFF.

V is TRBV29-1 and J is TRBJ2-2; D is possibly TRBD1 (6 bases). Germline assignment: CDR1 SQVTM and CDR2 ANQGSEA. The CDR3 runs 13 residues. The V end was cut by 6 bases, the J end by 5 bases, with 13 bases between. In DNA form, the CDR3 reads TGCAGCGTCGGACAGCCTGGTACCGGGGAGCTGTTTTTT. Protein product: CSVGQPGTGELFF.

The rearrangement joins TRBV4-1 to TRBJ2-7; tentatively, D is TRBD2 (6 bases). Germline V gene lookup returns CDR1 MGHRA and CDR2 YSYEKL. The length of the CDR3 is 16 residues. V was cut by 0 bases and J by 2 bases, with 14 bases left in between. Here the CDR3 reads CASSQDRREGTYEQYF. The CDR3 DNA is TGCGCCAGCAGCCAAGATAGGAGGGAAGGGACCTACGAGCAGTACTTC.

CDR3 amino acids: CASSQFPGAEGGGEQFF. CDR3 DNA: TGCGCCAGCAGCCAATTCCCCGGAGCGGAAGGGGGGGGTGAGCAGTTCTTC. The J gene is TRBJ2-1, the V gene TRBV4-1, with D tentatively TRBD2 (7 bases). CDR1 is MGHRA, CDR2 YSYEKL, per germline. Trimming pared 2 bases from V and 9 bases from J, leaving 23 bases between. The CDR3 is 17 amino acids.

The rearrangement links TRBV11-2 to TRBJ1-1; D uncertain. The V and J ends lost 5 bases and 4 bases respectively, with 14 bases between them. This CDR3 comprises 14 residues. Germline V gene sequence: CDR1 SGHAT, CDR2 FQNNGV. The CDR3 nucleotides read TGTGCCAGCAGCCCCGGCCGGGTGGGCACTGAAGCTTTCTTT. Translated: CASSPGRVGTEAFF.

A single count supports this clone. The chain uses TRBV5-1 and TRBJ2-1; TRBD1 might be the D (5 bases). Germline CDR1 and CDR2: SGHRS and YFSETQ. V lost 1 base to trimming and J lost 8 bases, with 10 bases between them. The CDR3 is made up of 13 amino acids. CDR3: CASSLRGLDEQFF. CDR3 sequence (DNA): TGCGCCAGCAGCTTGAGGGGCTTAGATGAGCAGTTCTTC.

V and J are TRBV7-9 and TRBJ2-7; 11 bases are a match to TRBD1. Trimming took 8 bases from V and 3 from J; bases not matched to a gene: 6. This CDR3 region has 14 residues. Looked up from germline, CDR1 is SEHNR and CDR2 is FQNEAQ (reference sequence). CDR3 DNA: TGTGCCAGCGGACAGGGGGCGCCCCTCTACGAGCAGTACTTC. Protein sequence: CASGQGAPLYEQYF.

A remark on this clone: It is unclear where the CDR3 begins or ends on the DNA, so no DNA is shown, and the CDR3 is as TCRdb lists it. This chain joins TRBV19 and TRBJ1-5; TRBD1 reflects the table's D call only, with no check against the DNA. Germline V gives CDR1 LNHDA, CDR2 SQIVND (reference sequence). The CDR3 spans 13 residues, counting both ends. The CDR3 sequence is CASSILADQPQHF.

J is TRBJ1-2 and V is TRBV19, with 7 bases fitting TRBD1. The germline CDR1 and CDR2 sequences are LNHDA and SQIVND (reference sequence). This CDR3 has 16 amino acids. Losses at the gene ends were 6 bases for V and 5 bases for J; bases not matched to a gene: 15. The CDR3 sequence: CASSRGQVGIAYGYTF. The CDR3 coding sequence is TGTGCCAGTAGCAGAGGACAGGTTGGAATCGCATATGGCTACACCTTC.

The J gene is TRBJ2-1, the V gene TRBV7-2, with 11 nucleotides matching TRBD2. With 3 bases clipped from V and 7 bases from J, the junction kept 14 bases outside the gene matches. CDR1 is SGHTA, CDR2 FQGNSA, per germline. This CDR3 contains 18 residues. CDR3 coding DNA: TGTGCCAGCAGCTTCCTGGGACTAGCGGCTCTCATGGGGAATGAGCAGTTCTTC. Translated, it gives CASSFLGLAALMGNEQFF.

J is TRBJ2-1 and V is TRBV11-1, with D tentatively TRBD2 (6 bases). Trimming removed 5 bases from V and 6 bases from J, with 11 bases in between. The CDR3 loop spans 13 amino acids. CDR1 and CDR2 (germline): SGHAT, FQDESV (reference sequence). The CDR3 DNA reads as TGTGCCAGCAGCGTCGGGACTCCCAATGAGCAGTTCTTC. This translates into CASSVGTPNEQFF.

V is TRBV28 and J is TRBJ2-5; 7 nucleotides line up with TRBD2. Per germline, CDR1 MDHEN and CDR2 SYDVKM. The J segment lost 4 bases and the V segment lost 3 bases, leaving 5 bases of the junction unmatched. The CDR3 contains 14 residues. The CDR3 DNA is TGTGCCAGCAGTTTGCCTAGCGGTGGAGAGACCCAGTACTTC. The encoded protein is CASSLPSGGETQYF.